Sequencing of this T cell receptor (beta chain) was carried out in a study of OX40 agonist ivuxolimab in advanced cancers. Study as a whole: At around 81% male, the cohort had a mean age of about 60 years, ranging from roughly 23 to 80. Findings and limits, study-wide: Dosing at 0.1 to 3.0 mg/kg was accompanied by clonal expansion of CD4+ and CD8+ blood T cells by week 6. CD8+ T cells averaged more expanded clones than CD4+.

Autoimmune disease history or systemic immunosuppression led to patient exclusion. On this clone: Its target is not known.

Produced via immunoSEQ multiplex PCR; TCRdb's table is partial and in-frame only. The table records almost 70,000 clones, 75% to 90% of them present only once. The input for sequencing was CD4+ or CD8+ T cells sorted from blood, taken in a trial of the OX40 agonist ivuxolimab. This TCR came from an adult with an advanced solid tumor such as melanoma, head and neck, liver or kidney cancer.

The CDR3 reads CASSFRQGEQFF. In DNA form, the CDR3 reads TGTGCCAGCAGTTTCAGGCAGGGGGAGCAGTTCTTC. V usage is TRBV27 and J usage is TRBJ2-1; possible D gene TRBD1, 6 bases. Per germline, CDR1 MNHEY and CDR2 SMNVEV (reference sequence). Trimming cost V 3 bases and J 10 bases, with 10 bases left between them. The CDR3 is made up of 12 amino acids.